This T cell receptor (beta chain) was profiled in a study of pediatric ulcerative colitis. The rectum was sampled with one to two pinch biopsies at colonoscopy. Concerning this clone: Its antigen remains unidentified.

General study points: Two patients had blood samples with substantially reduced template counts. Rectal pinch biopsies may include blood-derived T cells. Two rectal CDR3 clonotypes occurred in all ulcerative colitis patients.

With 3 bases clipped from V and 8 bases from J, the junction kept 23 bases outside the gene matches. From germline, CDR1 is SGHDN and CDR2 FVKESK. The length of the CDR3 is 21 residues. Sequencing was at survey level. The protocol was immunoSEQ multiplex PCR, while the TCRdb copy is restricted to in-frame clones and leaves out a portion. The sample contains 10,000 to 13,000 clones, around 82% of which appear only once. The sample was gut tissue. This chain uses TRBV14 with TRBJ2-1, with 12 bases identical to TRBD2. This TCR was sampled from a girl aged 10-17 years who was a control in a study of pediatric ulcerative colitis. The CDR3 DNA is TGTGCCAGCAGCCATCCTATGGGGCTTCTAGCGGGAGGGCCGGGGGTATATGAGCAGTTCTTC. Encoded protein: CASSHPMGLLAGGPGVYEQFF. The full variable domain, rest sourced from reference TRBV14 and TRBJ2-1, is EAGVTQFPSHSVIEKGQTVTLRCDPISGHDNLYWYRRVMGKEIKFLLHFVKESKQDESGMPNNRFLAERTGGTYSTLKVQPAELEDSGVYFCASSHPMGLLAGGPGVYEQFFGPGTRLTVL.